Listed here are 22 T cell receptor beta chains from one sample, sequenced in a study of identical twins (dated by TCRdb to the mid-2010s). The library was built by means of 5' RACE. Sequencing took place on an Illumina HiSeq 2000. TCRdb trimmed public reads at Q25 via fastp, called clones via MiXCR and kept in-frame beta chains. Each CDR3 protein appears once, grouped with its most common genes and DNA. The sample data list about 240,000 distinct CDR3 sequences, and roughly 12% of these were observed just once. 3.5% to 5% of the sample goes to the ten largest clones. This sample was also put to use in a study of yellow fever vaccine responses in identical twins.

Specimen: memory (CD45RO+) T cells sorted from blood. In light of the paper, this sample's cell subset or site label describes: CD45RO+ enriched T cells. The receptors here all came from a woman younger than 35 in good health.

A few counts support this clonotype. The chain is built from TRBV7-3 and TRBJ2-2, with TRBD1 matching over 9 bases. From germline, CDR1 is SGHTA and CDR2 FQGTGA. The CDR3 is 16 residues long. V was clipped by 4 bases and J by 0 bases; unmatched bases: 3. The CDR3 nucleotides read TGTGCCAGCAGCTCGAGGACAGGGGCGAACACCGGGGAGCTGTTTTTT. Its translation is CASSSRTGANTGELFF. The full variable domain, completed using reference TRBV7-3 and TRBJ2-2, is GAGVSQTPSNKVTEKGKYVELRCDPISGHTALYWYRQSLGQGPEFLIYFQGTGAADDSGLPNDRFFAVRPEGSVSTLKIQRTERGDSAVYLCASSSRTGANTGELFFGEGSRLTVL.

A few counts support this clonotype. CDR3 loop: CATSRPGTRPETQYF. For the CDR3, the DNA is TGTGCCACCAGCAGACCGGGAACCCGGCCGGAGACCCAGTACTTC. J is TRBJ2-5 and V is TRBV15; a possible D gene is TRBD2 (5 bases). The CDR3 loop spans 15 amino acids. Deletions cut 2 bases from V and 5 bases from J, with 15 bases between. CDR1 and CDR2 from the germline V gene are LNHNV and YYDKDF (reference sequence).

The CDR3 here is CSVETGGGEKLFF. CDR3 DNA sequence: TGCAGTGTCGAAACAGGGGGCGGTGAAAAACTGTTTTTT. The rearrangement uses TRBV20-1 and TRBJ1-4; 9 positions agree with TRBD1. This CDR3 comprises 13 residues. V was clipped by 7 bases and J by 7 bases; unmatched bases: 7. Looked up from germline, CDR1 is DFQATT and CDR2 is SNEGSKA (reference sequence).

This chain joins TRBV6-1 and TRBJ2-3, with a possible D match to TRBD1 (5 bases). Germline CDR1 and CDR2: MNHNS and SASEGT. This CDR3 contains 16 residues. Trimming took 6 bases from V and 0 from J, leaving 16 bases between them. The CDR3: CASRPSLGPSTDTQYF. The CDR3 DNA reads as TGTGCCAGCAGGCCCTCCTTGGGGCCTAGCACAGATACGCAGTATTTT.

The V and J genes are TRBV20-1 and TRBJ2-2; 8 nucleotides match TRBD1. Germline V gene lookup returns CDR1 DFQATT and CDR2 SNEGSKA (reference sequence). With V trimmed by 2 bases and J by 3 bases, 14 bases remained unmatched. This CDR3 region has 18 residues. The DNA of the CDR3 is TGCAGTGCTAGATCGCTACAGCCGGGACAGGCTTACACCGGGGAGCTGTTTTTT. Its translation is CSARSLQPGQAYTGELFF.

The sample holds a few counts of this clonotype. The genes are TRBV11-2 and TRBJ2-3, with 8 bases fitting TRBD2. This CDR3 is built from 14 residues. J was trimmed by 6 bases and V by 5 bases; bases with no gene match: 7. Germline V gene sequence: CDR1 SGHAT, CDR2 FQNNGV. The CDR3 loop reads CASSPTGGRDTQYF. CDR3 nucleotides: TGTGCCAGCAGCCCTACGGGGGGGAGGGATACGCAGTATTTT.

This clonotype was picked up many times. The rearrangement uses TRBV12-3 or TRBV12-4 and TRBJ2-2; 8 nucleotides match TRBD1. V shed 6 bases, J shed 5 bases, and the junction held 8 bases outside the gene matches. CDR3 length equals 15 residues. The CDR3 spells CASREGGQETGELFF. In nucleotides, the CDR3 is TGTGCCAGCAGGGAAGGGGGACAGGAAACCGGGGAGCTGTTTTTT.

In DNA, the CDR3 is TGCAGCGTTGAGCAGGGGTCCTACGAGCAGTACTTC. This sequence encodes CSVEQGSYEQYF. V gene TRBV29-1 combines with J gene TRBJ2-7; D may be TRBD1 (6 bases). CDR3 length: 12 amino acids. CDR1 and CDR2 (germline): SQVTM, ANQGSEA. Between the trimmed V and J ends, which lost 3 bases and 1 base, there was a span of 7 bases.

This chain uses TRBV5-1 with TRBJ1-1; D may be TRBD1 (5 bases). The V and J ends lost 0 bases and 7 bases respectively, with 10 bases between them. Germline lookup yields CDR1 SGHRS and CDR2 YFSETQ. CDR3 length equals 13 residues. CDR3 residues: CASSLAAGLEAFF. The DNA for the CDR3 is TGCGCCAGCAGCTTGGCTGCAGGGCTTGAAGCTTTCTTT.

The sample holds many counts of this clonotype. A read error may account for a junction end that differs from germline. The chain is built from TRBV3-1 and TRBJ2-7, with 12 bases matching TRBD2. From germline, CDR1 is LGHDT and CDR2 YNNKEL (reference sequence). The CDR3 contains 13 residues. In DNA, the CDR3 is TGTGCCAGCAGCCAATTGACTAGCGGGGGTTACATCTTC. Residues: CASSQLTSGGYIF.

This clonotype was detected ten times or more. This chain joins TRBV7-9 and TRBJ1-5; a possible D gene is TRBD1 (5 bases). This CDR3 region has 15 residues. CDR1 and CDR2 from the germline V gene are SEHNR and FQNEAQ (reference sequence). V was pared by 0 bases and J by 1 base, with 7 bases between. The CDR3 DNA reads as TGTGCCAGCAGCTTAGCAGGGGTCAGCAATCAGCCCCAGCATTTT. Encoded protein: CASSLAGVSNQPQHF. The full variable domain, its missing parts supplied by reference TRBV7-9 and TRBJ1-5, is DTGVSQNPRHKITKRGQNVTFRCDPISEHNRLYWYRQTLGQGPEFLTYFQNEAQLEKSRLLSDRFSAERPKGSFSTLEIQRTEQGDSAMYLCASSLAGVSNQPQHFGDGTRLSIL.

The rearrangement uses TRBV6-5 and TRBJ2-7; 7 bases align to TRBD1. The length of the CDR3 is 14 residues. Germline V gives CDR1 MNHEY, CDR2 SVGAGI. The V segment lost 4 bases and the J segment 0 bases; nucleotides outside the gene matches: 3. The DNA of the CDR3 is TGTGCCAGCAGTTCGACAGGGACCTCCTACGAGCAGTACTTC. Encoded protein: CASSSTGTSYEQYF.

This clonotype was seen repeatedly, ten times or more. CDR3 residues: CASRSSTYVRNSCPYNEQFF. The CDR3 region has the DNA TGTGCAAGTCGCTCCTCCACCTACGTTAGGAACAGTTGCCCCTACAATGAGCAGTTCTTC. The V gene is TRBV12-2, the J gene TRBJ2-1; whether TRBD2, the table's D call, matches the DNA was not checked. TRBV12-2 is a known pseudogene. This CDR3 comprises 20 residues.

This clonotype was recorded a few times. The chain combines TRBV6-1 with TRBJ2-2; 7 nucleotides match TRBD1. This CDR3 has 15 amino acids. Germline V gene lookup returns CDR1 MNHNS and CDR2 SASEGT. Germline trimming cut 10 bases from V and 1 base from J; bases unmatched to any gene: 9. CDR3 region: CAIKRTGQNTGELFF. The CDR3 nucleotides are TGTGCCATAAAGAGGACAGGCCAGAACACCGGGGAGCTGTTTTTT.

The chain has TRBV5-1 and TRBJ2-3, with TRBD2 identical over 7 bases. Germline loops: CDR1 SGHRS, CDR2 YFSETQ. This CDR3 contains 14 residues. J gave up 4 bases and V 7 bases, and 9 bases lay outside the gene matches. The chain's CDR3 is CASSRREPPDTQYF. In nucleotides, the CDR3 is TGCGCCAGCTCTCGGCGGGAGCCTCCAGATACGCAGTATTTT.

CDR3 residues: CASSSPSREQFF. DNA of the CDR3: TGTGCCAGCAGCTCGCCTTCAAGGGAGCAGTTCTTC. This chain uses TRBV7-3 with TRBJ2-1; D is undetermined. The germline CDR1 and CDR2 sequences are SGHTA and FQGTGA. The CDR3 is made up of 12 amino acids. Trimming cost V 4 bases and J 10 bases, with 11 bases left between them.

As DNA, the CDR3 is TGCAGTGCTAGCACAGGGCTGGGTGAAAAACTGTTTTTT. Encoded protein: CSASTGLGEKLFF. The chain employs TRBV20-1 and TRBJ1-4, with D perhaps TRBD1 (6 bases). The CDR3 consists of 13 residues. The V gene lost 3 bases and the J gene lost 7 bases, with 12 bases spanning the gap. Looked up from germline, CDR1 is DFQATT and CDR2 is SNEGSKA (reference sequence).

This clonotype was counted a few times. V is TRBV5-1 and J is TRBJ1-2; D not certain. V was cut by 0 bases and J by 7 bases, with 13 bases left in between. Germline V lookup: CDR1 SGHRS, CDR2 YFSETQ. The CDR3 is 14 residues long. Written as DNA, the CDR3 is TGCGCCAGCAGCTTGGTCCCGGATAACGGTGGCTACACCTTC. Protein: CASSLVPDNGGYTF.

This chain's CDR3 is CASRGTASNYGYTF. The CDR3 DNA sequence: TGTGCCAGCCGTGGGACGGCCTCTAACTATGGCTACACCTTC. The V gene is TRBV3-1, the J gene TRBJ1-2; TRBD1 is a possible D gene (5 bases). Trimming took 8 bases from V and 0 from J, leaving 13 bases between them. The CDR3 has 14 amino acids. The germline gives CDR1 LGHDT, CDR2 YNNKEL (reference sequence).

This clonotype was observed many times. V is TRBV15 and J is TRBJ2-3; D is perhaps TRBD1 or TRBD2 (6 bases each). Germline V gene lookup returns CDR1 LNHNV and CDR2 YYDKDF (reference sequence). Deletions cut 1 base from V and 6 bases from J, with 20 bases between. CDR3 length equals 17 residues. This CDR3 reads CATSRVGGQGIGDTQYF. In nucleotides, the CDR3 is TGTGCCACCAGCAGAGTTGGAGGGCAGGGGATCGGTGATACGCAGTATTTT.

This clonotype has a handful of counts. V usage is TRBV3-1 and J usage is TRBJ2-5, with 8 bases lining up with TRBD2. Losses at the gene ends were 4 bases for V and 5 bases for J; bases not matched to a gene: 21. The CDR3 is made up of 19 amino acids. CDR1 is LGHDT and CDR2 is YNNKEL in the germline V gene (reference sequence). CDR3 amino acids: CASSPHPLLTSVIPETQYF. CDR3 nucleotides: TGTGCCAGCAGCCCGCACCCCCTTCTGACTAGCGTGATTCCGGAGACCCAGTACTTC.

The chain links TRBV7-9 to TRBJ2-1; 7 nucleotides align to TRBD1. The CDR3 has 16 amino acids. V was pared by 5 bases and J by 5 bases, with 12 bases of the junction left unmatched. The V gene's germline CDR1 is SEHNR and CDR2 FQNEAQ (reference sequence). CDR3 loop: CASSPMRATGNNEQFF. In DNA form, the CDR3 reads TGTGCCAGCAGCCCAATGCGAGCGACAGGGAACAATGAGCAGTTCTTC.